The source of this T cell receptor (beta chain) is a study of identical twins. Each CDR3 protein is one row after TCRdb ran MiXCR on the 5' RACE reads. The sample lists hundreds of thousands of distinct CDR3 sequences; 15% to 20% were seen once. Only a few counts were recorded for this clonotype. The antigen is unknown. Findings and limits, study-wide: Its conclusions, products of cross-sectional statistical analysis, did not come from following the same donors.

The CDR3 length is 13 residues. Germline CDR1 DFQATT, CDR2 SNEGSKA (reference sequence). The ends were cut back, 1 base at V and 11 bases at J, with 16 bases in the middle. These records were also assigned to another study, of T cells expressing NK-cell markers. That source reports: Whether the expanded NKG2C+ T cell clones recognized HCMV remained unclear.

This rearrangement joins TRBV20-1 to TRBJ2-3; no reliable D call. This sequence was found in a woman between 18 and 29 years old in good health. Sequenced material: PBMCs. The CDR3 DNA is TGCAGTGCTAGAGTCCCCATAACTGGTCGGCAGTATTTT. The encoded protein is CSARVPITGRQYF.